Below, 31 T cell receptor beta chains from the same sample are listed, as sequenced in a study of OX40 agonist ivuxolimab in advanced cancers. Method: immunoSEQ multiplex PCR; TCRdb's copy keeps in-frame clones and lacks some. The sample yields approximately 58,000 clones, about 85% seen once. The source material was CD4+ or CD8+ T cells sorted from blood, sampled in a trial of the OX40 agonist ivuxolimab. The receptors shown here come from an adult with an advanced solid tumor such as melanoma, head and neck, liver or kidney cancer.

Here the CDR3 DNA reads TGTGCCAGCTCACCGTCAGGGGGCAGGTCTGGAAACACCATATATTTT. It is translated as CASSPSGGRSGNTIYF. This rearrangement joins TRBV18 to TRBJ1-3, with 8 bases that match TRBD1. V trimming: 3 bases; J trimming: 1 base; junction bases outside the gene matches: 5. From germline, CDR1 is KGHSH and CDR2 LQKENI. The CDR3 has 16 residues. The full variable domain, with the rest looked up from reference TRBV18 and TRBJ1-3, is NAGVMQNPRHLVRRRGQEARLRCSPMKGHSHVYWYRQLPEEGLKFMVYLQKENIIDESGMPKERFSAEFPKEGPSILRIQQVVRGDSAAYFCASSPSGGRSGNTIYFGEGSWLTVV.

This chain uses TRBV19 with TRBJ2-2, with unresolved D. CDR3 length equals 12 residues. V lost 3 bases and J 7 bases, leaving 6 bases between the germline ends. Germline CDR1 and CDR2: LNHDA and SQIVND (reference sequence). The CDR3 nucleotides read TGTGCCAGTAGTATGGGCGGCGGGGAGCTGTTTTTT. Amino acids: CASSMGGGELFF.

V is TRBV28 and J is TRBJ1-5, with D unresolved. Germline CDR1 reads MDHEN; CDR2 reads SYDVKM. V was cut by 10 bases and J by 0 bases, with 10 bases left in between. This CDR3 comprises 13 residues. CDR3 DNA sequence: TGTGCCACTTTGGTCCATAGCAATCAGCCCCAGCATTTT. Protein sequence: CATLVHSNQPQHF.

This clone was seen only once. V and J are TRBV7-9 and TRBJ2-3; possibly TRBD1 for D (6 bases). In germline, CDR1 is SEHNR, CDR2 FQNEAQ (reference sequence). The V end was cut by 4 bases, the J end by 4 bases, with 18 bases between. This CDR3 has 16 amino acids. CDR3 in amino acids: CASSSPPRAGADTQYF. In DNA, the CDR3 is TGTGCCAGCAGCTCCCCGCCGAGGGCAGGGGCAGATACGCAGTATTTT.

The rearrangement links TRBV28 to TRBJ2-7; 10 bases agree with TRBD1. V was clipped by 5 bases and J by 0 bases; unmatched bases: 7. This CDR3 has 16 amino acids. From germline, CDR1 is MDHEN and CDR2 SYDVKM. As DNA, the CDR3 is TGTGCCAGCAGTGGACCGGGACAGGGGATCTCCTACGAGCAGTACTTC. This codes for CASSGPGQGISYEQYF.

CDR3 coding DNA: TGTGCCAGCAATCCTGGCGCCTACAATGAGCAGTTCTTC. It is translated as CASNPGAYNEQFF. V and J are TRBV25-1 and TRBJ2-1; no clear D gene. This CDR3 comprises 13 residues. Trimming removed 7 bases from V and 2 bases from J, with 9 bases in between. CDR1 and CDR2 from the germline V gene are MGHDK and SYGVNS.

The chain employs TRBV11-2 and TRBJ2-2, with no clear D. V dropped 5 bases and J dropped 4 bases, with 17 bases sitting between them. This CDR3 comprises 16 residues. The germline V gene has CDR1 SGHAT and CDR2 FQNNGV. The CDR3 loop is CASSLLGGTGTGELFF. CDR3 coding DNA: TGTGCCAGCAGCCTCTTGGGTGGCACGGGCACCGGGGAGCTGTTTTTT. Based on the CDR3 plus reference TRBV11-2 and TRBJ2-2, the full variable domain is EAGVAQSPRYKIIEKRQSVAFWCNPISGHATLYWYQQILGQGPKLLIQFQNNGVVDDSQLPKDRFSAERLKGVDSTLKIQPAKLEDSAVYLCASSLLGGTGTGELFFGEGSRLTVL.

The chain uses TRBV2 and TRBJ1-2; D is perhaps TRBD1 (6 bases). Germline V gene data show CDR1 as SNHLY and CDR2 as FYNNEI. V was shortened by 7 bases and J by 7 bases, with 13 bases between the two germline ends. This CDR3 has 12 residues. The CDR3 sequence is CASTEGGLGYTF. In DNA form, the CDR3 reads TGTGCCAGCACCGAGGGGGGTCTTGGCTACACCTTC.

The chain carries TRBV5-4 and TRBJ1-5; the D is unclear. The CDR3 loop spans 12 amino acids. V was clipped by 4 bases and J by 3 bases, with 5 bases between them. Germline CDR1 reads SGHNT; CDR2 reads YYREEE (reference sequence). The CDR3 loop reads CASSHFNQPQHF. For the CDR3, the DNA is TGTGCCAGCAGCCATTTCAATCAGCCCCAGCATTTT.

The chain links TRBV28 to TRBJ2-5; D call uncertain. V lost 4 bases, J lost 3 bases, and 9 bases lay in between. The CDR3 sequence is 13 residues long. Germline V gene sequence: CDR1 MDHEN, CDR2 SYDVKM. The CDR3 reads CASSSGGEETQYF. In nucleotides, the CDR3 is TGTGCCAGCAGTTCTGGCGGAGAAGAGACCCAGTACTTC. Drawing the rest from reference TRBV28 and TRBJ2-5, the complete variable domain is DVKVTQSSRYLVKRTGEKVFLECVQDMDHENMFWYRQDPGLGLRLIYFSYDVKMKEKGDIPEGYSVSREKKERFSLILESASTNQTSMYLCASSSGGEETQYFGPGTRLLVL.

The chain has TRBV7-9 and TRBJ1-4; the D is unclear. Germline CDR1 reads SEHNR; CDR2 reads FQNEAQ (reference sequence). This CDR3 spans 13 amino acids. With 2 bases removed from V and 2 bases from J, the gap between germline ends came to 3 bases. Here the CDR3 DNA reads TGTGCCAGCAGCTTAAGTACTAATGAAAAACTGTTTTTT. Its protein is CASSLSTNEKLFF.

The gene calls are TRBV5-1 and TRBJ2-5; 8 bases align to TRBD2. The CDR3 is 16 amino acids. After removal of 3 bases from V and 4 bases from J, the junction contained 11 bases not matched to a gene. Germline V gene sequence: CDR1 SGHRS, CDR2 YFSETQ. The CDR3 here is CASSSLSGAGGETQYF. The CDR3 DNA follows: TGCGCCAGCAGCTCCCTTAGCGGGGCGGGAGGAGAGACCCAGTACTTC.

The chain combines TRBV13 with TRBJ2-1; 9 bases are a match to TRBD2. Germline CDR1 and CDR2: PRHDT and FYEKMQ (reference sequence). V dropped 5 bases and J dropped 8; count of bases not matched to a gene: 31. The CDR3 length is 22 residues. CDR3 sequence (DNA): TGTGCCAGCAGCCCACCTAGGGGGGGACTAGCTCAGTCTTGGGGGCACACGGATGAGCAGTTCTTC. It yields the protein CASSPPRGGLAQSWGHTDEQFF.

About this clone itself: Other DNA variants within this sample encode the same CDR3. The CDR3 DNA sequence: TGTGCCAGTAGTATAGGGGGAGAGACCCAGTACTTC. Its protein is CASSIGGETQYF. The chain carries TRBV19 and TRBJ2-5; D is unresolved. CDR3 length: 12 amino acids. Trimming shortened V by 1 base and J by 4 bases, and 4 bases separated the two germline ends. Germline V CDR1 and CDR2: LNHDA, SQIVND (reference sequence).

The gene calls are TRBV5-1 and TRBJ1-2; 9 positions match TRBD1. CDR3 length equals 15 residues. Germline V gene data show CDR1 as SGHRS and CDR2 as YFSETQ. Trimming at V came to 3 bases and at J to 8 bases, leaving 11 bases not matched to a gene. In DNA form, the CDR3 reads TGCGCCAGCAGCTCCCTGGACAGGGGCCGGGACGGCTACACCTTC. Translation: CASSSLDRGRDGYTF.

The V gene is TRBV19, the J gene TRBJ1-1; TRBD1 is a possible D gene (5 bases). Trimming took off 9 bases at V and 0 bases at J, with 11 bases between the two ends. Germline V gene sequence: CDR1 LNHDA, CDR2 SQIVND (reference sequence). This CDR3 has 13 amino acids. The CDR3, as DNA: TGTGCCAGCTCGGACACTTTGAACACTGAAGCTTTCTTT. Its protein product is CASSDTLNTEAFF. Full variable domain (outside the CDR3, taken from reference TRBV19 and TRBJ1-1): DGGITQSPKYLFRKEGQNVTLSCEQNLNHDAMYWYRQDPGQGLRLIYYSQIVNDFQKGDIAEGYSVSREKKESFPLTVTSAQKNPTAFYLCASSDTLNTEAFFGQGTRLTVV.

This sequence joins TRBV4-1 and TRBJ1-2; unclear D gene. The CDR3 totals 13 residues. The V end lost 1 base, the J end lost 7 bases, and 10 bases lay between the germline ends. Germline V gene data show CDR1 as MGHRA and CDR2 as YSYEKL. The DNA of the CDR3 is TGCGCCAGCAGCCAAGTATATGCCCCTGGCTACACCTTC. Amino acids: CASSQVYAPGYTF.

The sample holds a few counts of this clone. V is TRBV11-2 and J is TRBJ2-5; 10 nucleotides align to TRBD2. J gave up 5 bases and V 1 base, and 7 bases lay outside the gene matches. This CDR3 comprises 16 residues. Germline CDR1 is SGHAT and CDR2 is FQNNGV. The CDR3 loop reads CASSLGTLAGKETQYF. In DNA form, the CDR3 reads TGTGCCAGCAGCTTAGGTACACTAGCGGGAAAGGAGACCCAGTACTTC.

The chain recombines TRBV7-9 with TRBJ2-4, with 12 bases identical to TRBD2. CDR1 is SEHNR and CDR2 is FQNEAQ in the germline V gene (reference sequence). The CDR3 consists of 17 residues. The junction had 9 bases not matched to a gene; V was cut back by 5 bases and J by 4 bases. As DNA, the CDR3 is TGTGCCAGCAGCCCTCGGACTAGCGGGATGGGAAAAAACATTCAGTACTTC. Its protein is CASSPRTSGMGKNIQYF.

The chain joins TRBV30 to TRBJ1-5, with 9 bases fitting TRBD1. The CDR3 is made up of 15 amino acids. The ends lost 2 bases at V and 1 base at J; junction bases unmatched: 3. CDR1 and CDR2 (germline): GTSNPN, SVGIG (reference sequence). The CDR3 nucleotides are TGTGCCTGGAGTCCGGGACAGGGAAGCAATCAGCCCCAGCATTTT. Protein: CAWSPGQGSNQPQHF.

This chain joins TRBV29-1 and TRBJ2-7; D tentatively reads TRBD1 or TRBD2 (5 bases each). The V gene lost 4 bases and the J gene lost 5 bases, with 9 bases spanning the gap. Germline-derived CDR1 and CDR2 are SQVTM and ANQGSEA. CDR3 length: 11 residues. The CDR3 sequence: CSVGGSDEQYF. The CDR3 DNA is TGCAGCGTTGGGGGGTCAGACGAGCAGTACTTC.

This chain connects TRBV5-1 to TRBJ2-3; no firm D call. V lost 0 bases and J lost 6, with 8 bases in between. Germline CDR1 is SGHRS and CDR2 is YFSETQ. This CDR3 region has 13 residues. This CDR3 reads CASSLGSSDTQYF. CDR3 sequence (DNA): TGCGCCAGCAGCTTGGGGTCTTCGGATACGCAGTATTTT.

The V call is TRBV28, the J call TRBJ2-6, with TRBD1 matching over 8 bases. J gave up 0 bases and V 7 bases, and 2 bases lay outside the gene matches. Per germline, CDR1 MDHEN and CDR2 SYDVKM. The CDR3 spans 15 residues. The CDR3 sequence: CASTGGSSGANVLTF. Written as DNA, the CDR3 is TGTGCCAGCACAGGGGGCAGCTCTGGGGCCAACGTCCTGACTTTC.

The rearrangement links TRBV30 to TRBJ2-3; 12 bases align to TRBD2. The CDR3 sequence is 15 residues long. V trimming: 0 bases; J trimming: 6 bases; junction bases outside the gene matches: 4. CDR1 is GTSNPN, CDR2 SVGIG, per germline (reference sequence). CDR3 nucleotide sequence: TGTGCCTGGAGTGTACTAGCGGGGGGTCTGGATACGCAGTATTTT. As protein: CAWSVLAGGLDTQYF. Filled out from reference TRBV30 and TRBJ2-3, the complete variable domain reads SQTIHQWPATLVQPVGSPLSLECTVEGTSNPNLYWYRQAAGRGLQLLFYSVGIGQISSEVPQNLSASRPQDRQFILSSKKLLLSDSGFYLCAWSVLAGGLDTQYFGPGTRLTVL.

The chain links TRBV29-1 to TRBJ1-1; D is uncertain. The germline gives CDR1 SQVTM, CDR2 ANQGSEA. The CDR3 is made up of 16 amino acids. The V gene lost 7 bases and the J gene lost 2 bases, with 23 bases spanning the gap. The chain's CDR3 is CSAVGSHRTPNTEAFF. The DNA for the CDR3 is TGCAGCGCTGTGGGGTCACACCGAACTCCCAACACTGAAGCTTTCTTT.

The genes are TRBV5-1 and TRBJ1-3, with D unresolved. Germline V CDR1 and CDR2: SGHRS, YFSETQ. Between the trimmed V and J ends, which lost 0 bases and 4 bases, there was a span of 11 bases. The CDR3 is 15 amino acids. The CDR3 reads CASSLALTRGNTIYF. CDR3 coding DNA: TGCGCCAGCAGCTTGGCCTTAACACGAGGAAACACCATATATTTT.

The V and J genes are TRBV5-1 and TRBJ2-5; D not resolved. V was trimmed by 1 base and J by 5 bases, leaving 12 bases between them. The germline gives CDR1 SGHRS, CDR2 YFSETQ. The CDR3 covers 14 residues. Here the CDR3 reads CASSLSPQGETQYF. The CDR3 nucleotides read TGCGCCAGCAGCTTGTCACCCCAAGGGGAGACCCAGTACTTC.

This clone was detected once. The rearrangement links TRBV6-1 to TRBJ1-1; 8 bases map to TRBD1. Germline V gene lookup returns CDR1 MNHNS and CDR2 SASEGT. This CDR3 is built from 12 residues. J gave up 2 bases and V 8 bases, and 1 base lay outside the gene matches. In nucleotides, the CDR3 is TGTGCCAGCCAGGGGGCAAACACTGAAGCTTTCTTT. This gives the protein CASQGANTEAFF.

The chain has TRBV19 and TRBJ1-6; the match to TRBD1 covers 7 bases. The trim removed 4 bases at V and 5 bases at J, leaving 5 bases unmatched. The CDR3 extends over 15 amino acids. Per germline, CDR1 LNHDA and CDR2 SQIVND (reference sequence). In nucleotides, the CDR3 is TGTGCCAGTAGTACCGGACAGGTTAATAATTCACCCCTCCACTTT. Translating it yields CASSTGQVNNSPLHF.

This rearrangement joins TRBV5-1 to TRBJ2-3, with TRBD1 as a possible D gene (5 bases). CDR1 and CDR2 (germline): SGHRS, YFSETQ. This CDR3 has 14 amino acids. Trimming took off 1 base at V and 4 bases at J, with 10 bases between the two ends. As DNA, the CDR3 is TGCGCCAGCAGCTTGAGGCAGGGATCAGATACGCAGTATTTT. Protein: CASSLRQGSDTQYF.

This chain joins TRBV10-3 and TRBJ1-4, with D uncertain. Germline V CDR1 and CDR2: ENHRY, SYGVKD. V gave up 6 bases and J gave up 5 bases, with 13 bases separating them. This CDR3 region has 14 residues. This CDR3 is CAISPSRENEKLFF. The CDR3 DNA sequence: TGTGCCATCAGCCCTTCCCGGGAAAATGAAAAACTGTTTTTT.